These 22 T cell receptor beta chains share one sample of origin, sequenced in a study of CD8 T cells in ankylosing spondylitis. TCRdb itself ran the 5' RACE reads through MiXCR, one entry per CDR3 protein. The sample carries 200,000 to 250,000 distinct CDR3 sequences, roughly a tenth recorded once. The source material was blood, either unsorted or a sorted T cell fraction (not recorded which). The receptors here all came from a male donor with ankylosing spondylitis or in good health (not recorded which).

This clonotype was seen repeatedly, ten times or more. The chain couples TRBV12-3 or TRBV12-4 to TRBJ2-6; D not certain. The CDR3 is made up of 15 amino acids. Trimming pared 1 base from V and 3 bases from J, leaving 7 bases between. CDR3 coding DNA: TGTGCCAGCAGTTTAGTAGGCTTTGGGGCCAACGTCCTGACTTTC. This codes for CASSLVGFGANVLTF.

This rearrangement joins TRBV14 to TRBJ2-1, with unresolved D. V was pared by 3 bases and J by 5 bases, with 8 bases between. The V gene's germline CDR1 is SGHDN and CDR2 FVKESK. This CDR3 is 13 amino acids long. This CDR3 reads CASSQGFDNEQFF. The CDR3 nucleotides read TGTGCCAGCAGCCAGGGATTCGACAATGAGCAGTTCTTC.

Comments on this clonotype: A much bigger clone sits one base away, suggesting this may be a read error. The chain is built from TRBV3-1 and TRBJ1-2, with D possibly being TRBD1 (6 bases). The V gene's germline CDR1 is LGHDT and CDR2 YNNKEL (reference sequence). This CDR3 is built from 17 residues. CDR3 residues: CACSRNLRDKTNYGYTF. The DNA for the CDR3 is TGTGCCTGCAGCCGGAACCTCCGGGACAAGACTAACTATGGCTACACCTTC. Complete variable domain (other parts from reference TRBV3-1 and TRBJ1-2): DTAVSQTPKYLVTQMGNDKSIKCEQNLGHDTMYWYKQDSKKFLKIMFSYNNKELIINETVPNRFSPKSPDKAHLNLHINSLELGDSAVYFCACSRNLRDKTNYGYTFGSGTRLTVV.

The sample holds many counts of this clonotype. V gene TRBV5-1 combines with J gene TRBJ1-1; the D gene is possibly TRBD1 (5 bases). This CDR3 has 12 residues. The germline gives CDR1 SGHRS, CDR2 YFSETQ. V lost 7 bases and J 6 bases, leaving 13 bases between the germline ends. The CDR3 region has the DNA TGCGCCAGCGGGAGTGGGGGTCCTGAAGCTTTCTTT. It yields the protein CASGSGGPEAFF.

The chain combines TRBV10-3 with TRBJ2-3; 10 bases line up with TRBD2. The CDR3 runs 16 residues. The germline gives CDR1 ENHRY, CDR2 SYGVKD. Unmatched junction bases numbered 16, after V lost 6 bases and J lost 10 bases. The CDR3: CAISAISGGLSGAQYF. In DNA, the CDR3 is TGTGCCATCAGCGCCATTAGCGGGGGGCTATCAGGGGCGCAGTATTTT.

This clonotype was seen more than once but under ten times. The rearrangement links TRBV7-3 to TRBJ2-1; D possibly uses TRBD1 or TRBD2 (6 bases each). Germline V CDR1 and CDR2: SGHTA, FQGTGA. Trimming cost V 2 bases and J 8 bases, with 13 bases left between them. The CDR3 contains 14 residues. The CDR3 reads CASSLRGPLDEQFF. The CDR3 nucleotides are TGTGCCAGCAGCTTACGGGGGCCGCTTGATGAGCAGTTCTTC.

The chain is built from TRBV6-1 and TRBJ1-5; a possible D gene is TRBD1 (5 bases). Trimming stripped 3 bases from V and 6 bases from J, with 12 bases between. CDR3 size: 14 residues. The germline CDR1 and CDR2 sequences are MNHNS and SASEGT. The CDR3 protein is CASSDVGGVQPQHF. Written as DNA, the CDR3 is TGTGCCAGCAGTGACGTGGGAGGGGTTCAGCCCCAGCATTTT.

This clonotype was observed a few times. CDR3 protein: CASSPQTGGAPNEKLFF. The CDR3 coding sequence is TGTGCCAGCAGCCCGCAAACAGGGGGCGCCCCTAATGAAAAACTGTTTTTT. This chain joins TRBV7-2 and TRBJ1-4, with 9 bases that match TRBD1. The CDR3 runs 17 residues. Germline V gene lookup returns CDR1 SGHTA and CDR2 FQGNSA. J gave up 3 bases and V 5 bases, and 10 bases lay outside the gene matches.

This clonotype was observed at least ten times. The V call is TRBV5-6, the J call TRBJ2-3; 7 bases align to TRBD2. The CDR3 runs to 15 residues. CDR1 is SGHDT, CDR2 YYEEEE, per germline. With 2 bases clipped from V and 2 bases from J, the junction kept 5 bases outside the gene matches. CDR3 sequence: CASSFGGGYTDTQYF. For the CDR3, the DNA is TGTGCCAGCAGCTTCGGCGGGGGATACACAGATACGCAGTATTTT.

This clonotype came up many times. The chain has TRBV20-1 and TRBJ2-5; 7 bases match TRBD2. Germline CDR1 is DFQATT and CDR2 is SNEGSKA (reference sequence). V gave up 5 bases and J gave up 1 base; unmatched junction bases: 4. The CDR3 is 13 residues long. The CDR3 bases are TGCAGTGCTGAGCGGGGAACCCAAGAGACCCAGTACTTC. Amino acids: CSAERGTQETQYF.

This clonotype was detected ten times or more. This chain connects TRBV12-3 or TRBV12-4 to TRBJ2-3, with D possibly matching TRBD2 (7 bases). This CDR3 has 15 amino acids. V lost 0 bases and J lost 6, with 13 bases in between. The DNA of the CDR3 is TGTGCCAGCAGTTTAGCGGGGGGGCTTTCGGATACGCAGTATTTT. Translation gives CASSLAGGLSDTQYF.

This clonotype was seen repeatedly, ten times or more. This chain uses TRBV27 with TRBJ2-1, with D possibly TRBD2 on 6 matching bases. CDR3 length: 15 amino acids. Germline V gene data show CDR1 as MNHEY and CDR2 as SMNVEV (reference sequence). V was pared by 1 base and J by 0 bases, with 7 bases between. The CDR3 loop reads CASSLLGGSYNEQFF. CDR3 in DNA: TGTGCCAGCAGTTTATTGGGGGGCTCCTACAATGAGCAGTTCTTC.

This clonotype was counted ten times or more. The rearrangement joins TRBV12-3 or TRBV12-4 to TRBJ2-5; D possibly matches TRBD1 or TRBD2 (5 bases each). This CDR3 contains 15 residues. The V and J ends lost 5 bases and 5 bases respectively, with 18 bases between them. The chain's CDR3 is CASSLSGRQGETQYF. CDR3 bases: TGTGCCAGCAGTCTCTCGGGACGGCAGGGCGAGACCCAGTACTTC.

This clonotype was found many times. This chain links TRBV5-6 with TRBJ2-2, with D unresolved. Germline V gene lookup returns CDR1 SGHDT and CDR2 YYEEEE. CDR3 length: 16 residues. The V and J ends lost 0 bases and 3 bases respectively, with 12 bases between them. The CDR3 DNA reads TGTGCCAGCAGCTTGGGAGAGGTGCGATACACCGGGGAGCTGTTTTTT. It encodes CASSLGEVRYTGELFF.

This chain uses TRBV20-1 with TRBJ2-2; the D gene is possibly TRBD2 (6 bases). In germline, CDR1 is DFQATT, CDR2 SNEGSKA (reference sequence). Trimming took off 0 bases at V and 4 bases at J, with 18 bases between the two ends. The CDR3 sequence is 17 residues long. CDR3 region: CSARDRSGRKLTGELFF. As DNA, the CDR3 is TGCAGTGCTAGAGATCGGTCAGGGAGGAAACTCACCGGGGAGCTGTTTTTT.

To note about this clonotype: Since a much larger clone is just one base distant, this may be a read error. The rearrangement uses TRBV9 and TRBJ2-1, with 7 bases that match TRBD1. This CDR3 has 14 amino acids. The germline V gene encodes CDR1 SGDLS and CDR2 YYNGEE. The CDR3 bases are TGTGGCAGCAGCGCCGGGGACAGATACAATGAGCAGTTCTTC. This codes for CGSSAGDRYNEQFF.

In its sample, this clonotype was seen many times. The J gene is TRBJ2-7, the V gene TRBV20-1; D not certain. The length of the CDR3 is 12 residues. CDR1 and CDR2 (germline): DFQATT, SNEGSKA (reference sequence). V lost 2 bases to trimming and J lost 4 bases, with 9 bases between them. The CDR3 nucleotides are TGCAGTGCTAGAATAGGAGAGTACGAGCAGTACTTC. This codes for CSARIGEYEQYF.

This clonotype was recorded many times. This chain connects TRBV24-1 to TRBJ2-1; 7 nucleotides align to TRBD2. Per germline, CDR1 KGHDR and CDR2 SFDVKD. Trimming cost V 3 bases and J 0 bases; bases outside gene matches: 4. The CDR3 is 16 residues long. CDR3 DNA: TGTGCCACCAGTGATGACCGGGGGGACTCCTACAATGAGCAGTTCTTC. Translating it yields CATSDDRGDSYNEQFF.

This clonotype was found many times. The V call is TRBV7-9, the J call TRBJ2-7; D may be TRBD1 or TRBD2 (5 bases each). The V gene's germline CDR1 is SEHNR and CDR2 FQNEAQ (reference sequence). Trimming shortened V by 5 bases and J by 2 bases, and 13 bases separated the two germline ends. The CDR3 loop spans 14 amino acids. The CDR3 sequence is CASSRWDRTYEQYF. In DNA form, the CDR3 reads TGTGCCAGCAGCCGCTGGGACCGGACCTACGAGCAGTACTTC.

This clonotype has a count of ten or more. The chain recombines TRBV5-1 with TRBJ2-1; maybe TRBD1 (5 bases). V was clipped by 1 base and J by 6 bases, with 14 bases between them. Germline-derived CDR1 and CDR2 are SGHRS and YFSETQ. This CDR3 spans 15 amino acids. CDR3 nucleotides: TGCGCCAGCAGCTTGCGTGCCCCTGGGGCCAATGAGCAGTTCTTC. This encodes CASSLRAPGANEQFF. The variable domain in full, with the rest retrieved from reference TRBV5-1 and TRBJ2-1, is KAGVTQTPRYLIKTRGQQVTLSCSPISGHRSVSWYQQTPGQGLQFLFEYFSETQRNKGNFPGRFSGRQFSNSRSEMNVSTLELGDSALYLCASSLRAPGANEQFFGPGTRLTVL.

This clonotype was detected many times. The rearrangement uses TRBV20-1 and TRBJ2-2; possible D gene TRBD1, 6 bases. This CDR3 region has 14 residues. From germline, CDR1 is DFQATT and CDR2 SNEGSKA (reference sequence). The ends were cut back, 6 bases at V and 4 bases at J, with 15 bases in the middle. The CDR3 reads CSASLGAATGELFF. CDR3 in DNA: TGCAGTGCGTCCCTGGGGGCCGCCACCGGGGAGCTGTTTTTT.

This clonotype was seen a few times. The genes are TRBV12-3 or TRBV12-4 and TRBJ1-4; TRBD1 agrees at 7 bases. J lost 6 bases, V lost 6 bases, and 7 bases had no gene match. The CDR3 spans 14 residues. The CDR3 reads CASRQTGRHEKLFF. Written as DNA, the CDR3 is TGTGCCAGCAGACAGACAGGGAGACATGAAAAACTGTTTTTT.